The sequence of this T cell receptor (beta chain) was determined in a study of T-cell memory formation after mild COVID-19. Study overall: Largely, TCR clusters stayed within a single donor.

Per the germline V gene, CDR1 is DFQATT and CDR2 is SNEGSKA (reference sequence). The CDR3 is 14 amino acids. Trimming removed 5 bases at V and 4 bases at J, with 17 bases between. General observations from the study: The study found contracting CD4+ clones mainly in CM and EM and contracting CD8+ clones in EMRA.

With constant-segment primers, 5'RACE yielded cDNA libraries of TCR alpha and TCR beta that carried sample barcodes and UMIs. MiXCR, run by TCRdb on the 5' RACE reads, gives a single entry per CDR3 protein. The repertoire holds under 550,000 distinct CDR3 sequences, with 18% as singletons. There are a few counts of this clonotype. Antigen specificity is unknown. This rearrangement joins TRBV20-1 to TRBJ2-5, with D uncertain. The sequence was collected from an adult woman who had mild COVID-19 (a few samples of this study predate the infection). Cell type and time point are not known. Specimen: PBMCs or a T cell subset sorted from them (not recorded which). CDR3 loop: CSAQRPPLGETQYF. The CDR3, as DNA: TGCAGTGCTCAGAGGCCACCCCTGGGAGAGACCCAGTACTTC.